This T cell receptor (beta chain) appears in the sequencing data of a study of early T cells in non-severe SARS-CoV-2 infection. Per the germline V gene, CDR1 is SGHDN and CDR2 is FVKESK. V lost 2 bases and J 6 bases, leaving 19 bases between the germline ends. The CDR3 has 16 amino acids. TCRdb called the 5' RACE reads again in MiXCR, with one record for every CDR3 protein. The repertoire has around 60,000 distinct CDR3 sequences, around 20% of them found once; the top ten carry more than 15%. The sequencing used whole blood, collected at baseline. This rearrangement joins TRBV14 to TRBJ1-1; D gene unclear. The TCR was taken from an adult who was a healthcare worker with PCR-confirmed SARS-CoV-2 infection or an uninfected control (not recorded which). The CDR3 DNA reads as TGTGCCAGCAGCCAAAGGAGAGACACCCTTCGCGCTGAAGCTTTCTTT. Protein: CASSQRRDTLRAEAFF.